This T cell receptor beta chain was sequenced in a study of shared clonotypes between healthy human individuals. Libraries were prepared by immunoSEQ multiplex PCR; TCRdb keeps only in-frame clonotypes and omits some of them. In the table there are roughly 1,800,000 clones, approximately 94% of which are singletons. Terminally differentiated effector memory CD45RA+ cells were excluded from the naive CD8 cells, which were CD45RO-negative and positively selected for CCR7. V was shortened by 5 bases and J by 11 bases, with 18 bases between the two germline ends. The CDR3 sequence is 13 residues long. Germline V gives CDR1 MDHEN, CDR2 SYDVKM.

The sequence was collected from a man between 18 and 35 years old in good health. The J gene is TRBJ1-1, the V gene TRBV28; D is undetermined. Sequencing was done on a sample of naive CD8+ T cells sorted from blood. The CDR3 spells CASSPPTPPGAFF. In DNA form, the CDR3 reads TGTGCCAGCAGTCCACCGACACCACCGGGGGCTTTCTTT.